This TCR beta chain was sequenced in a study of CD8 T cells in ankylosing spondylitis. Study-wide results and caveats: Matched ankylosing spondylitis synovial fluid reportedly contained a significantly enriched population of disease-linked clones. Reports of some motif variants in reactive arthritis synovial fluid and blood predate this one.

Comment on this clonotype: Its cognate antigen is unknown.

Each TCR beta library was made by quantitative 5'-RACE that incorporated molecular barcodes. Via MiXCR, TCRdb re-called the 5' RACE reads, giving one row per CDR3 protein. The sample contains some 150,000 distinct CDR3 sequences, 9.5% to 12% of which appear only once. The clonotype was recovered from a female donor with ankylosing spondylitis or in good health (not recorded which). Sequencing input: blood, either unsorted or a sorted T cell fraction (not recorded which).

The chain's CDR3 is CASSPGSAFGEQYF. CDR3 nucleotides: TGTGCCAGCAGTCCGGGATCCGCCTTTGGGGAGCAGTACTTC. The J gene is TRBJ2-7, the V gene TRBV6-1; D is possibly TRBD2 (5 bases). Germline CDR1 and CDR2: MNHNS and SASEGT. Trimming took 5 bases from V and 7 from J, leaving 18 bases between them. This CDR3 comprises 14 residues.